Here is one T cell receptor beta chain with its context. Its antigen is still unknown. The read terminates 3 residues before the CDR3 end, so the remaining end is supplied by the germline J gene. This sample was taken from a study of T cell clonality in common variable immunodeficiency. Whole-study findings and limits: The cause of increased CVID clonality remains unclear without subpopulation sequencing. Shared TCRbeta clones were fewer between CVID subjects than controls. CVID subjects showed higher TCRbeta clonality than healthy controls.

The CDR3 has 14 residues. CDR1 DFQATT and CDR2 SNEGSKA come from the germline V gene (reference sequence). Trimming shortened V by 0 bases and J by 1 base, and 9 bases separated the two germline ends. TCRdb keeps only in-frame clones here, not all; method: immunoSEQ multiplex PCR. Singletons are absent from the sample, which has tens of thousands of clones. Heparinized whole blood, 5 to 8 ml, came from each donor. V is TRBV20-1 and J is TRBJ2-5, with D perhaps TRBD2 (5 bases). The sequenced material came from peripheral blood mononuclear cells. The clonotype was recovered from a person aged 18-69 years in good health. The part of the CDR3 DNA that was read is TGCAGTGCTAGAGATCTACGGGGCCAAGAGACC. The encoded protein is CSARDLRGQET. The whole CDR3 reads CSARDLRGQETQYF.